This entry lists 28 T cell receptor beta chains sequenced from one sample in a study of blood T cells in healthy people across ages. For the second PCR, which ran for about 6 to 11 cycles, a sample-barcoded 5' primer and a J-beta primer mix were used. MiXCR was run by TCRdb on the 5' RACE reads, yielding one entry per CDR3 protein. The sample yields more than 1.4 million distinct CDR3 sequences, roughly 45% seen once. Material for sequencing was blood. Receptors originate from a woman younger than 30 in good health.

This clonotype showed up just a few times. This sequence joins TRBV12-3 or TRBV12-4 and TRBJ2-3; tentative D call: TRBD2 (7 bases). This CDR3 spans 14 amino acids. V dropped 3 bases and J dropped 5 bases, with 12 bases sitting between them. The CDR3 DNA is TGTGCCAGCAGTTTGGGGGGGCGCAAAGATACGCAGTATTTT. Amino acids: CASSLGGRKDTQYF.

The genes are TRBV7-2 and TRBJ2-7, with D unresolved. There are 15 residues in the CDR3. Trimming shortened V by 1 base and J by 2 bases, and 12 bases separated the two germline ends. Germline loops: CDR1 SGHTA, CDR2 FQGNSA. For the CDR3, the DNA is TGTGCCAGCAGCTTAGTGCCGTTCGGAACCTACGAGCAGTACTTC. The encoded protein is CASSLVPFGTYEQYF.

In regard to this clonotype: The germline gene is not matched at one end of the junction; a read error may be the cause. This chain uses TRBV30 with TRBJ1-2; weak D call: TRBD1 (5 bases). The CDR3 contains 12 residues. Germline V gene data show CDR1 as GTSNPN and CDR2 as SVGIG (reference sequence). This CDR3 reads CAGSVGDYGYTF. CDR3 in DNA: TGTGCCGGGAGTGTAGGGGACTATGGCTACACCTTC. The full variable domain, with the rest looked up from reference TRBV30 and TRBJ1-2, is SQTIHQWPATLVQPVGSPLSLECTVEGTSNPNLYWYRQAAGRGLQLLFYSVGIGQISSEVPQNLSASRPQDRQFILSSKKLLLSDSGFYLCAGSVGDYGYTFGSGTRLTVV.

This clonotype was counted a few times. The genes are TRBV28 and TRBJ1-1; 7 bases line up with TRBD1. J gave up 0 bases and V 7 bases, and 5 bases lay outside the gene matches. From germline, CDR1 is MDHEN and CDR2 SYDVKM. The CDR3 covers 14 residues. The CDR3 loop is CASTSTGMNTEAFF. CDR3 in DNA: TGTGCCAGCACTTCGACAGGGATGAACACTGAAGCTTTCTTT.

CDR3 in amino acids: CASSYSLASQETQYF. CDR3 DNA: TGTGCCAGCAGTTACTCGCTGGCCAGCCAAGAGACCCAGTACTTC. This rearrangement joins TRBV6-5 to TRBJ2-5; D uncertain. Germline V lookup: CDR1 MNHEY, CDR2 SVGAGI. V dropped 0 bases and J dropped 1 base, with 9 bases sitting between them. This CDR3 spans 15 amino acids.

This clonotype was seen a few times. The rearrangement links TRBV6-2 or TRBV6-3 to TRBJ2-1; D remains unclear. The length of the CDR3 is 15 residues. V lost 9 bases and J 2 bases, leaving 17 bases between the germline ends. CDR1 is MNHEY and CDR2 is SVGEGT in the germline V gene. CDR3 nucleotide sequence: TGTGCCAGTAAGCTAAACGGAATGGCCTACAATGAGCAGTTCTTC. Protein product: CASKLNGMAYNEQFF.

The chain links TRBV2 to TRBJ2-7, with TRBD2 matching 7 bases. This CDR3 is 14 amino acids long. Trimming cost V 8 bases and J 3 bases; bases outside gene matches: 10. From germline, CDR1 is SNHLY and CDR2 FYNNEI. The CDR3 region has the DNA TGTGCCAGCGACTTCCCGACTAGCAGCTACGAGCAGTACTTC. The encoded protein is CASDFPTSSYEQYF.

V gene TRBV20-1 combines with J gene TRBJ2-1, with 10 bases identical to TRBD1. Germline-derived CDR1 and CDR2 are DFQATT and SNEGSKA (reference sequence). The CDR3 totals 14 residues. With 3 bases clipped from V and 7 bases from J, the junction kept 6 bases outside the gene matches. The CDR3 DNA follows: TGCAGTGCTAGGGCGTCGGGACAGGGGAATGAGCAGTTCTTC. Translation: CSARASGQGNEQFF.

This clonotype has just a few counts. The CDR3 loop reads CASSLAWGSGYNEQFF. Here the CDR3 DNA reads TGTGCCAGCAGCTTAGCATGGGGATCGGGTTACAATGAGCAGTTCTTC. This chain links TRBV7-2 with TRBJ2-1; D not resolved. Germline V gene lookup returns CDR1 SGHTA and CDR2 FQGNSA. The CDR3 length is 16 residues. V dropped 0 bases and J dropped 4 bases, with 13 bases sitting between them.

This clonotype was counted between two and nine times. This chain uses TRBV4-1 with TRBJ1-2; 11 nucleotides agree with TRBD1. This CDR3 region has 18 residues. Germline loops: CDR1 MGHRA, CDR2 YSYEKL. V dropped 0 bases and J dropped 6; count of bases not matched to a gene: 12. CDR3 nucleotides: TGCGCCAGCAGCCAAGATCCGAGGACAGGGGGCGGACGGGATGGCTACACCTTC. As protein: CASSQDPRTGGGRDGYTF.

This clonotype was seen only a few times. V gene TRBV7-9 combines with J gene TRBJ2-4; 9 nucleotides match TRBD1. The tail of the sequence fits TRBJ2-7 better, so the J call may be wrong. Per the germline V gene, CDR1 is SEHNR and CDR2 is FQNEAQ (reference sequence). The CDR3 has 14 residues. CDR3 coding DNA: TGTGCCAGCAGCTCGCCGGGACAGGGCAACGAGCAGTACTTC. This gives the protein CASSSPGQGNEQYF.

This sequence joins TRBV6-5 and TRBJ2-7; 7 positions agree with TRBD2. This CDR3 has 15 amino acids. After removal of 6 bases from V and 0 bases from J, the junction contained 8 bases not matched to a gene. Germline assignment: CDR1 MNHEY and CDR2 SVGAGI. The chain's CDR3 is CASRVGGPSSYEQYF. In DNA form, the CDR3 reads TGTGCCAGCAGGGTGGGAGGGCCTAGCTCCTACGAGCAGTACTTC.

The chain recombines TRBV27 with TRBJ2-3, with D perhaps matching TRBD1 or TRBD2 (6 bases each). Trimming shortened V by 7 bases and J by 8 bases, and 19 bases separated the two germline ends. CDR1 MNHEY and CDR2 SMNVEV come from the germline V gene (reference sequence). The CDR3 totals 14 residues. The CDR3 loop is CASTQSWGAATQYF. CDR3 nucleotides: TGTGCCAGCACCCAGTCCTGGGGGGCAGCTACGCAGTATTTT.

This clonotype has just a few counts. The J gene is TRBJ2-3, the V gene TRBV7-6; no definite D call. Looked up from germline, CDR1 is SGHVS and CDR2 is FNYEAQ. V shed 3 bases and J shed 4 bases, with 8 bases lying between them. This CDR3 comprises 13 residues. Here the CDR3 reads CASSFTPPDTQYF. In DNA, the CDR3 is TGTGCCAGCAGCTTTACCCCCCCAGATACGCAGTATTTT.

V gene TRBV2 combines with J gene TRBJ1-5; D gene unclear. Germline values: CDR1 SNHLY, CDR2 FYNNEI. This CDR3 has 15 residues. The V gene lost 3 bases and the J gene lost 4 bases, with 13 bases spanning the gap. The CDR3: CASSEDWAENQPQHF. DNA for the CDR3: TGTGCCAGCAGTGAGGATTGGGCAGAGAATCAGCCCCAGCATTTT.

CDR3 nucleotide sequence: TGTGCCACTTCTTCTAGCGGGGGTGGTAAAGATACGCAGTATTTT. Translating gives CATSSSGGGKDTQYF. This chain links TRBV24-1 with TRBJ2-3; the match to TRBD2 covers 10 bases. Per the germline V gene, CDR1 is KGHDR and CDR2 is SFDVKD. J was trimmed by 5 bases and V by 10 bases; bases with no gene match: 11. This CDR3 comprises 15 residues.

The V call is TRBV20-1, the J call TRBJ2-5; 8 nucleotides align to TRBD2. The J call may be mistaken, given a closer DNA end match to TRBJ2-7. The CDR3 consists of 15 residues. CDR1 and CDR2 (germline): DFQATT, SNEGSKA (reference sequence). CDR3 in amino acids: CSATEGGTSSYEQYF. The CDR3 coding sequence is TGCAGTGCCACCGAAGGGGGGACTAGCTCCTACGAGCAGTACTTC.

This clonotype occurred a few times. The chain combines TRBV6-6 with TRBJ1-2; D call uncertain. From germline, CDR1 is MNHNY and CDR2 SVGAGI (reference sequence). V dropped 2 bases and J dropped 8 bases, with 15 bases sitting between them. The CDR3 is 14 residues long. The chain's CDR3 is CASSYDGPILGYTF. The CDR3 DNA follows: TGTGCCAGCAGTTACGACGGTCCTATACTGGGCTACACCTTC.

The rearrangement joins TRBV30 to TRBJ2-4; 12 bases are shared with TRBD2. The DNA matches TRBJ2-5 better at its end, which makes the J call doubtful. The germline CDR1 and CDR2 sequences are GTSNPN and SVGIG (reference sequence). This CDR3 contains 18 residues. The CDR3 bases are TGTGCCTGCTTAGGACTAGCGGGGATCCCCTCGTGGCAAGAGACCCAGTACTTC. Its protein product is CACLGLAGIPSWQETQYF.

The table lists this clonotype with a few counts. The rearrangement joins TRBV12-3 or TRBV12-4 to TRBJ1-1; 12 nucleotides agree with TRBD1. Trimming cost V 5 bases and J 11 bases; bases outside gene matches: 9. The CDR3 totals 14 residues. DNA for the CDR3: TGTGCCAGCAGTACCGGGACAGGGGGCATTCGGGCTTTCTTT. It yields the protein CASSTGTGGIRAFF.

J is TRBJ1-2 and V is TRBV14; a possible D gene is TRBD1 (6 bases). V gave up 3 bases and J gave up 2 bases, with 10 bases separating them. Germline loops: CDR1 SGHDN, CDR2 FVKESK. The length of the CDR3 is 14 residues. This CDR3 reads CASSQGAPNYGYTF. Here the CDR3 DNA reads TGTGCCAGCAGCCAGGGGGCCCCAAACTATGGCTACACCTTC.

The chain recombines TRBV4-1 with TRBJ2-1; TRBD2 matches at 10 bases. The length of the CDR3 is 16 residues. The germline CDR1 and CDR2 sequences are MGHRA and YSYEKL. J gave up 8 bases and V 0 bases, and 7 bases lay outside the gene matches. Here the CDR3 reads CASSQDRASGSDEQFF. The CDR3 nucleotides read TGCGCCAGCAGCCAAGATAGGGCTAGCGGGAGTGATGAGCAGTTCTTC.

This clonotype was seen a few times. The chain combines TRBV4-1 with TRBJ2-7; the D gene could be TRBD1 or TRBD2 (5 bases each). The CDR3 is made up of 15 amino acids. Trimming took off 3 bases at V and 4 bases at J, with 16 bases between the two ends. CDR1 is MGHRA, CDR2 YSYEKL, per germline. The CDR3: CASSHRSGRLYEQYF. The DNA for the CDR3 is TGCGCCAGCAGCCACCGTTCGGGACGACTTTACGAGCAGTACTTC.

CDR3 sequence: CASSRPNSSGNTIYF. DNA for the CDR3: TGTGCCAGCAGCCGACCCAACAGCTCTGGAAACACCATATATTTT. The chain employs TRBV7-2 and TRBJ1-3; unclear D gene. Germline-derived CDR1 and CDR2 are SGHTA and FQGNSA. CDR3 length equals 15 residues. Deletions cut 5 bases from V and 0 bases from J, with 11 bases between.

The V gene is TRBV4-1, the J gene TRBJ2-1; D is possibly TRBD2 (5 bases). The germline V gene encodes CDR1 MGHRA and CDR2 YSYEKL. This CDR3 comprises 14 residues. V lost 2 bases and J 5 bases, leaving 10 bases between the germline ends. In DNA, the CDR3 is TGCGCCAGCAGCCAAAGAGGGTGGGACAATGAGCAGTTCTTC. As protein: CASSQRGWDNEQFF.

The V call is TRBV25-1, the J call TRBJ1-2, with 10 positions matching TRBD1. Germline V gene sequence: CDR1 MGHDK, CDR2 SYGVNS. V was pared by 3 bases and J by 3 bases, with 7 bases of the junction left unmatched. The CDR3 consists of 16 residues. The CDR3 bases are TGTGCCAGCAGTGACACCGACAGGGGGCTTGACTATGGCTACACCTTC. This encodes CASSDTDRGLDYGYTF.

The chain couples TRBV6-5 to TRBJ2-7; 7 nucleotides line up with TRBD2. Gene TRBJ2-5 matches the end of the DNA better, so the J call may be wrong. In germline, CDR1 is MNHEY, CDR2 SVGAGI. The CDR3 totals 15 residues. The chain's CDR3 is CASSLRGGGGETQYF. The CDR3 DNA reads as TGTGCCAGCAGCCTCCGGGGAGGCGGGGGTGAGACCCAGTACTTC.

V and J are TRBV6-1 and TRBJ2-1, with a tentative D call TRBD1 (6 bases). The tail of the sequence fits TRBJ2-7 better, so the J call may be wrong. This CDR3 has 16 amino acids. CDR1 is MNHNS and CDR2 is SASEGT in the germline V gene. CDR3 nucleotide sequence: TGTGCCAGCAGTGAAGGAGGGACACCTAAAAACAATGAGCAGTACTTC. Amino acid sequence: CASSEGGTPKNNEQYF.